The 16 T cell receptor beta chains reported below all come from one sample, sequenced in a study of T-cell reconstitution after alpha-beta-depleted transplantation in children. During its preparation, the TCRbeta library received unique molecular identifiers. Each CDR3 protein gets one entry after TCRdb re-called the PCR reads with MiXCR. The sample shows about 120,000 distinct CDR3 sequences, about 21% of them seen only once. The sample in question was PBMCs, mostly from graft donor cells, obtained 180 days after TCRalphabeta/CD19-depleted stem cell transplant. Receptor source: a male patient under 10 years old who had a stem cell transplant for chronic granulomatous disease, so the T cells may come from the graft donor.

A few counts support this clonotype. V and J are TRBV4-3 and TRBJ2-7; TRBD2 aligns across 9 bases. CDR1 LGHNA and CDR2 YSLEER come from the germline V gene. The J segment lost 3 bases and the V segment lost 4 bases, leaving 10 bases of the junction unmatched. This CDR3 has 16 amino acids. The CDR3 nucleotides are TGCGCCAGCAGCCTCTCCTTGGATAGCGGGAGCTACGAGCAGTACTTC. Protein: CASSLSLDSGSYEQYF.

This clonotype was seen a handful of times. This chain uses TRBV12-3 or TRBV12-4 with TRBJ2-2; the D gene is possibly TRBD1 (6 bases). V lost 3 bases to trimming and J lost 3 bases, with 23 bases between them. This CDR3 contains 19 residues. CDR3 sequence reads: CASSFSSRGSVRDTGELFF. The CDR3, as DNA: TGTGCCAGCAGTTTCAGCAGCAGGGGCTCAGTACGGGACACCGGGGAGCTGTTTTTT.

The V call is TRBV29-1, the J call TRBJ2-4; no clear D. The V gene's germline CDR1 is SQVTM and CDR2 ANQGSEA. The CDR3 is 13 amino acids. The ends were cut back, 4 bases at V and 0 bases at J, with 7 bases in the middle. CDR3 residues: CSVVGIAKNIQYF. CDR3 nucleotides: TGCAGCGTTGTGGGGATAGCCAAAAACATTCAGTACTTC.

This clonotype was counted between two and nine times. The DNA of the CDR3 is TGCGCCAGCAGCTTCCAGGCGACCTACGAGCAGTACTTC. It encodes CASSFQATYEQYF. V usage is TRBV5-1 and J usage is TRBJ2-7, with no clear D. The CDR3 spans 13 residues. Germline V gene data show CDR1 as SGHRS and CDR2 as YFSETQ. Trimming pared 2 bases from V and 2 bases from J, leaving 8 bases between. Together with reference TRBV5-1 and TRBJ2-7, the CDR3 gives the full variable domain: KAGVTQTPRYLIKTRGQQVTLSCSPISGHRSVSWYQQTPGQGLQFLFEYFSETQRNKGNFPGRFSGRQFSNSRSEMNVSTLELGDSALYLCASSFQATYEQYFGPGTRLTVT.

This clonotype was seen just once. The chain has TRBV20-1 and TRBJ2-1, with 7 bases aligning to TRBD2. V was clipped by 3 bases and J by 7 bases; unmatched bases: 12. Per germline, CDR1 DFQATT and CDR2 SNEGSKA (reference sequence). This CDR3 has 15 amino acids. CDR3 coding DNA: TGCAGTGCTAGCCCTAGCGGCCCTCGGGTAAATGAGCAGTTCTTC. Translated, it gives CSASPSGPRVNEQFF.

The table lists this clonotype with a few counts. This chain links TRBV29-1 with TRBJ2-1; no reliable D call. V was trimmed by 6 bases and J by 0 bases, leaving 12 bases between them. Germline loops: CDR1 SQVTM, CDR2 ANQGSEA. The CDR3 extends over 14 amino acids. Here the CDR3 reads CSVRHYSSYNEQFF. CDR3 nucleotide sequence: TGCAGCGTGCGCCACTATAGCTCCTACAATGAGCAGTTCTTC.

This clonotype was seen many times. V and J are TRBV20-1 and TRBJ2-1; 9 bases map to TRBD2. CDR1 DFQATT and CDR2 SNEGSKA come from the germline V gene (reference sequence). V shed 6 bases, J shed 6 bases, and the junction held 12 bases outside the gene matches. The CDR3 spans 15 residues. The CDR3 loop is CSAPRRGTSFNEQFF. CDR3 sequence (DNA): TGCAGTGCCCCTCGCCGCGGGACTAGCTTCAATGAGCAGTTCTTC.

The sample holds a few counts of this clonotype. The chain employs TRBV9 and TRBJ2-1; TRBD2 might be the D (5 bases). The V end was cut by 2 bases, the J end by 9 bases, with 15 bases between. In germline, CDR1 is SGDLS, CDR2 YYNGEE. This CDR3 comprises 14 residues. Written as DNA, the CDR3 is TGTGCCAGCAGCGTGGTCCGCGAGGGCGGTGAGCAGTTCTTC. Encoded protein: CASSVVREGGEQFF.

This clonotype came up many times. This chain links TRBV12-3 or TRBV12-4 with TRBJ2-1, with no clear D. The CDR3 has 13 amino acids. V lost 7 bases and J lost 8, with 15 bases in between. Here the CDR3 DNA reads TGTGCCAGCACCGCACTATGGATCGATGAGCAGTTCTTC. Protein: CASTALWIDEQFF.

This clonotype was detected ten times or more. The CDR3 DNA reads TGTGCCAGCAGCCCGGGGTTCGGCGTTGGCAAAAACATTCAGTACTTC. Amino acid sequence: CASSPGFGVGKNIQYF. This chain connects TRBV9 to TRBJ2-4, with D tentatively TRBD2 (5 bases). The V end was cut by 4 bases, the J end by 3 bases, with 17 bases between. Germline V gives CDR1 SGDLS, CDR2 YYNGEE. The CDR3 runs 16 residues.

This clonotype was counted at least ten times. The rearrangement uses TRBV19 and TRBJ2-4, with TRBD1 matching over 11 bases. This CDR3 is built from 13 residues. V trimming: 6 bases; J trimming: 9 bases; junction bases outside the gene matches: 4. Germline V gene sequence: CDR1 LNHDA, CDR2 SQIVND (reference sequence). The CDR3 protein is CASRRTGGGIQYF. In nucleotides, the CDR3 is TGTGCCAGTAGAAGGACAGGGGGCGGCATTCAGTACTTC.

There are a few counts of this clonotype. The chain is built from TRBV12-3 or TRBV12-4 and TRBJ2-7, with 12 bases that match TRBD1. The CDR3 runs to 14 residues. V shed 4 bases and J 7 bases; nucleotides not matched to a gene: 5. The CDR3 loop is CASSSRDRGREQYF. Written as DNA, the CDR3 is TGTGCCAGCAGTTCCAGGGACAGGGGGCGGGAGCAGTACTTC.

V usage is TRBV12-3 or TRBV12-4 and J usage is TRBJ2-1, with 7 nucleotides matching TRBD1. This CDR3 contains 16 residues. Trimming at V came to 5 bases and at J to 0 bases, leaving 7 bases not matched to a gene. This chain's CDR3 is CASSTWDSPSYNEQFF. In DNA form, the CDR3 reads TGTGCCAGCAGTACCTGGGACAGCCCCTCCTACAATGAGCAGTTCTTC.

V is TRBV12-3 or TRBV12-4 and J is TRBJ1-2; the match to TRBD1 covers 8 bases. J gave up 2 bases and V 3 bases, and 2 bases lay outside the gene matches. The CDR3 is 14 amino acids. The CDR3 protein is CASSFRGRNYGYTF. The CDR3 bases are TGTGCCAGCAGTTTCAGGGGGCGCAACTATGGCTACACCTTC.

This clonotype has more than one count but fewer than ten. The chain couples TRBV12-3 or TRBV12-4 to TRBJ2-3, with TRBD2 matching 7 bases. The CDR3 contains 17 residues. V shed 3 bases, J shed 0 bases, and the junction held 9 bases outside the gene matches. The CDR3 is CASSFLLGGTSTDTQYF. CDR3 in DNA: TGTGCCAGCAGTTTCCTCCTCGGGGGGACGAGCACAGATACGCAGTATTTT.

This clonotype was observed a handful of times. The rearrangement links TRBV12-3 or TRBV12-4 to TRBJ2-3, with 9 bases matching TRBD2. This CDR3 comprises 15 residues. The trim removed 3 bases at V and 4 bases at J, leaving 5 bases unmatched. CDR3 amino acids: CASSFPSGGSDTQYF. As DNA, the CDR3 is TGTGCCAGCAGTTTCCCCAGCGGGGGGTCAGATACGCAGTATTTT.